This TCR beta chain was captured in a study of blood T cell repertoires in COVID-19. This CDR3 region has 16 residues. V was clipped by 5 bases and J by 8 bases, with 23 bases between them. Germline V gene data show CDR1 as SGHDT and CDR2 as YYEEEE. The method was immunoSEQ multiplex PCR; TCRdb's version includes in-frame clones alone and lacks a portion of them. Counted here are about 250,000 clones, roughly 85% occurring once; the ten biggest clones make up approximately 4%. The clonotype was recovered from a woman in her thirties or forties who had been exposed to COVID-19. The V gene is TRBV5-6, the J gene TRBJ2-4, with no clear D. The sequencing sample was made of PBMCs or T cells enriched from blood (not recorded which). CDR3: CASSFYFESRRDIQYF. The DNA for the CDR3 is TGTGCCAGCAGTTTTTACTTCGAGAGCCGACGGGACATTCAGTACTTC. The whole variable domain, filled in from reference TRBV5-6 and TRBJ2-4, reads DAGVTQSPTHLIKTRGQQVTLRCSPKSGHDTVSWYQQALGQGPQFIFQYYEEEERQRGNFPDRFSGHQFPNYSSELNVNALLLGDSALYLCASSFYFESRRDIQYFGAGTRLSVL.